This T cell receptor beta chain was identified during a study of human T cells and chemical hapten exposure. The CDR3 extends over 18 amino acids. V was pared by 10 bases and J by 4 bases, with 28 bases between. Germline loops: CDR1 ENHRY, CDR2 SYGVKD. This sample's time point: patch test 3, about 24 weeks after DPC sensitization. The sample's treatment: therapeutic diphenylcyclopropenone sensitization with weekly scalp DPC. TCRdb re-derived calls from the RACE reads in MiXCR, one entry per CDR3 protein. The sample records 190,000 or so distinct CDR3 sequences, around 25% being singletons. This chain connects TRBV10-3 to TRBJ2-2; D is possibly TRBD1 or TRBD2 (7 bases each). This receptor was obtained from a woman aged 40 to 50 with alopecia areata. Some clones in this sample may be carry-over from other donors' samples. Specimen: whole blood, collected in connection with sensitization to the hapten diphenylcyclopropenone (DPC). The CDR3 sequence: CATGRGGQTTIATGELFF. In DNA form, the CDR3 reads TGTGCCACGGGCAGGGGGGGACAGACTACTATCGCCACCGGGGAGCTGTTTTTT.